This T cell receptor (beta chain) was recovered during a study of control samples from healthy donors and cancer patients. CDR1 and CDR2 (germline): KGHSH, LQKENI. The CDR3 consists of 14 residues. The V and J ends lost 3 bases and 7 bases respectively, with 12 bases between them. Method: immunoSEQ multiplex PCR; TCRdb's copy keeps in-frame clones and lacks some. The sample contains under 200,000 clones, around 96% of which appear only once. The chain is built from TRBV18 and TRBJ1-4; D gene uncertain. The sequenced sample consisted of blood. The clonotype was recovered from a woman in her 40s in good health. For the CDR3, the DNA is TGTGCCAGCTCACCCGGAGGGAGTAGTGAAAAACTGTTTTTT. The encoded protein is CASSPGGSSEKLFF.